This TCR beta chain is from a study of blood T cell repertoires in COVID-19 (dated by TCRdb to the early 2020s). Study-level background: The collaborator samples originated in the United States, Italy and Spain and spanned the acute and convalescent phases of COVID-19. The prospective study material was composed of cDNA or gDNA derived from T cells, B-cell-depleted T cells, or PBMCs. The repertoires were made available in a free public database intended to serve as a resource for research on the immune response to SARS-CoV-2. Deeply sampled blood TCRbeta repertoires from subjects exposed to, actively infected with, or recovered from COVID-19 were included in the dataset. A de-identified subject ID, COVID-19 status, age in years and sex were almost always included in the sample metadata. Where available, HLA class I and class II types were taken from metadata supplied by the sample provider and were not determined by assay-based typing. The samples were drawn from two sources: the first 160 participants of the ongoing ImmuneRACE study, and 1,254 subjects contributed by 6 global collaborators. The paper as a whole reports these results and caveats: Clinical and demographic metadata were provided uncurated, with the amount varying by source and participant.

TCRbeta CDR3 regions were amplified from genomic DNA using the immunoSEQ Assay, a bias-controlled multiplex PCR. The original pipeline was this. The number of nucleated cells in each sample was estimated from the amplification of reference gene primers within the assay. To quantify the absolute abundance of each unique TCRbeta CDR3 rearrangement, sequence reads were collapsed and filtered. Productive Simpson clonality was computed per sample as the square root of Simpson's diversity index over productive rearrangements. Held by TCRdb, this immuneACCESS table contains in-frame sequences only and omits some clones. Under half of the omission traces to an unresolved V gene where checked; the cause of the rest is unknown. V and J calls and clone size are copied from that table; D and trimming were computed from the DNA. For this sample the table gives more than 200,000 clones, of which around 90% were detected only once. Together, the top ten hold approximately 11% of the sample.

The CDR3 covers 16 residues, taking in both the cysteine and the phenylalanine. Only CDR3 DNA is held: 48 bases, read in frame from base 1. The germline V gene (reference sequence) yields LGHDT for CDR1 and YNNKEL for CDR2. V ends up 0 bases short and J 3 bases short, with an unmatched junction base count of 6. Enrolling through a virtual design, the prospective study's participants ranged in age from roughly 18 to 90 years and lived across 24 United States geographic areas. In the prospective study, participants were assigned to cohorts based on the clinical history participants reported in a screening survey and a study questionnaire. For ImmuneRACE Cohort 3, a participant was defined as recovered based on two consecutive negative NP/OP PCR tests, clearance by a healthcare professional, or resolution of symptoms. Each participant in the prospective study had whole blood, serum and a nasopharyngeal or oropharyngeal swab collected by mobile phlebotomists. Prospective study participants could optionally give additional blood draws and questionnaires over an approximately two-month period. Blood samples from the prospective study were shipped frozen or at room temperature prior to DNA extraction.

A word on this clone: The antigen it binds to is not known. Base-call qualities are not available, and no considerably larger clone is one nucleotide away.

The sequence is built from TRBV3-1 (or the pseudogene TRBV3-2) and TRBJ1-2, with 8 junctional bases fitting TRBD1. This clonotype originated in a man aged 30 to 39 who had recovered from COVID-19. The sequenced sample was PBMCs or T cells enriched from blood (not recorded which). The CDR3 reads CASSQETGTGDYGYTF. The sequence in DNA is TGTGCCAGCAGCCAAGAGACCGGGACAGGCGACTATGGCTACACCTTC.